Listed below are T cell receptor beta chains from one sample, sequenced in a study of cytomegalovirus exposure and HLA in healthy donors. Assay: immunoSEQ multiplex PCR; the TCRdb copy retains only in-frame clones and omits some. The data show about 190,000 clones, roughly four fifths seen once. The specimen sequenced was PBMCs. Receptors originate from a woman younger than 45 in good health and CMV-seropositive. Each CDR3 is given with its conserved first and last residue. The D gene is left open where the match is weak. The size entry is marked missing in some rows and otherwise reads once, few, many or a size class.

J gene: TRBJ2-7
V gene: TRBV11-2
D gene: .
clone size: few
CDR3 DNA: TGTGCCAGCAGCTTAGGTGAGACCTACGAGCAGTACTTC
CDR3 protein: CASSLGETYEQYF

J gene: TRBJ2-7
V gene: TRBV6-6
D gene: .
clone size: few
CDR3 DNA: TGTGCCAGCAGTTACTCGTATTACGAGCAGTACTTC
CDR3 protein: CASSYSYYEQYF

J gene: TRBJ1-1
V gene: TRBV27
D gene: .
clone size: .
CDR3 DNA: TGTGCCAGCAGTTTTGCGGGCTTGAACACTGAAGCTTTCTTT
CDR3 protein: CASSFAGLNTEAFF

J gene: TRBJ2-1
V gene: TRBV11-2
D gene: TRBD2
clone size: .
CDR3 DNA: TGTGCCAGCAGCCCACAGACTAGCGACTACAATGAGCAGTTCTTC
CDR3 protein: CASSPQTSDYNEQFF

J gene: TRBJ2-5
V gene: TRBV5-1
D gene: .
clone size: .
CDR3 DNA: TGCGCCAGCAGTGGCGAGCGGAAACCACAAGAGACCCAGTACTTC
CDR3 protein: CASSGERKPQETQYF

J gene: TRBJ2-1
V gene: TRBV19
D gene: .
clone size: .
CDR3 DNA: TGTGCCAGTAGTATAGGAGCGGAAAATGAGCAGTTCTTC
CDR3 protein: CASSIGAENEQFF

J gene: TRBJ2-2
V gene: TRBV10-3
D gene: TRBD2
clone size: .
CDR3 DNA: TGTGCCATCAGTGAGTCGAGTAGCGGGAGTAGCGGGGAGCTGTTTTTT
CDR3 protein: CAISESSSGSSGELFF

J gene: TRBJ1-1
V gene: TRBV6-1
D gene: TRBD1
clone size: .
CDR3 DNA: TGTGCCAGCAGATCAGGGGGTGTTACTGAAGCTTTCTTT
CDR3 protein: CASRSGGVTEAFF

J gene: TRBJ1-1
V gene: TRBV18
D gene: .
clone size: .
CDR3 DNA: TGTGCCAGCTCTCCGGGACTAAACACTGAAGCTTTCTTT
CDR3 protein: CASSPGLNTEAFF

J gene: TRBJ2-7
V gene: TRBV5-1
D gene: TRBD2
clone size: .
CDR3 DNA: TGCGCCAGCAGCTTGGAGCTAGCGGGAGGCGAGCAGTACTTC
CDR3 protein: CASSLELAGGEQYF

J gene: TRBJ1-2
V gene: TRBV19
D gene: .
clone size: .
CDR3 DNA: TGTGCCAGTAGTACGGCGCAGCGACATGGCTACACCTTC
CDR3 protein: CASSTAQRHGYTF

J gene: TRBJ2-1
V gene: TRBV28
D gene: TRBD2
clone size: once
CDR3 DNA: TGTGCCAGCAGTTTATCTAGACTAGCGGGCAATGAGCAGTTCTTC
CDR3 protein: CASSLSRLAGNEQFF

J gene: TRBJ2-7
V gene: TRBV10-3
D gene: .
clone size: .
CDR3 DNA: TGTGCCATCAGTGAGTGGAGGGCAGGGGGCTCCTACGAGCAGTACTTC
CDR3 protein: CAISEWRAGGSYEQYF

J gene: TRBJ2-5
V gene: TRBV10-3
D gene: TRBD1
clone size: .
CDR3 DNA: TGTGCCATCAGTGAATCTATACGACAGGGGGGACGGGAGACCCAGTACTTC
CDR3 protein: CAISESIRQGGRETQYF

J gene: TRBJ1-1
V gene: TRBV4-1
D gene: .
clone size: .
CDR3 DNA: TGCGCCAGCAGCCAAGAGCAAGGCGGGACGAACACTGAAGCTTTCTTT
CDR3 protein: CASSQEQGGTNTEAFF

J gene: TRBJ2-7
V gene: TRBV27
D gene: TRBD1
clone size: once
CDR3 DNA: TGTGCCAGCAGTTGGACAGGGAACTACGAGCAGTACTTC
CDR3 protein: CASSWTGNYEQYF

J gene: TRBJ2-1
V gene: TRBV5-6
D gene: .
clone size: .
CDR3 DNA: TGTGCCAGCAGCTTACCAGCGAGCAATGAGCAGTTCTTC
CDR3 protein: CASSLPASNEQFF

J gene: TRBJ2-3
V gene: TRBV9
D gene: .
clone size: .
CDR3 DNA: TGTGCCAGCAGCGTAAGGGACTTGCGCACAGATACGCAGTATTTT
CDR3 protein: CASSVRDLRTDTQYF

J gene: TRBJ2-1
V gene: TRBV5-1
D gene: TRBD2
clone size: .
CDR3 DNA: TGCGCCAGCAGCTTGACTAGCGGGAACGAGCAGTTCTTC
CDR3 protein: CASSLTSGNEQFF

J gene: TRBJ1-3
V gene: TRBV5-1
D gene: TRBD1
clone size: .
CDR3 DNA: TGCGCCAGCAGCTTGGAGGGGGCGCGGGACACCATATATTTT
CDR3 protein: CASSLEGARDTIYF

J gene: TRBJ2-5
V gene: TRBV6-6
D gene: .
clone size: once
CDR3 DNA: TGTGCCAGCACCCGGGGAGCCCAAGAGACCCAGTACTTC
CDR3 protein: CASTRGAQETQYF

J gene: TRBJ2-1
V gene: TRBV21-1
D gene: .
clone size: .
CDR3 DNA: TGTGCCAGCAGCAAAAAATCCAGCGGGGCCTACAATGAGCAGTTCTTC
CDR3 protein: CASSKKSSGAYNEQFF

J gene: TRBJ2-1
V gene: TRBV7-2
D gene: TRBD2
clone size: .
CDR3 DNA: TGTGCCAGCAGCGCCCCGGGACTAGTGAAGCTCTTC
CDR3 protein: CASSAPGLVKLF

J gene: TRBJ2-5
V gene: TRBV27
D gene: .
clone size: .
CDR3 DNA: TGTGCCAGCCGAACAGGTGGACAAGAGACCCAGTACTTC
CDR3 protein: CASRTGGQETQYF

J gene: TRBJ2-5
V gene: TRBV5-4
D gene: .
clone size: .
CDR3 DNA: TGTGCCAGCAGCGACCTAGGGGTGGGGGAGACCCAGTACTTC
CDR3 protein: CASSDLGVGETQYF

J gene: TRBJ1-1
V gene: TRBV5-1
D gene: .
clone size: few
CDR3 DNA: TGCGCCAGCAGCTTGAAATGGGACACTAACAACTTT
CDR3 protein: CASSLKWDTNNF

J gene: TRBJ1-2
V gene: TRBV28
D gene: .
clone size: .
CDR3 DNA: TGTGCCAGCAGTTCCTCTGGCTACACCTTC
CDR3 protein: CASSSSGYTF

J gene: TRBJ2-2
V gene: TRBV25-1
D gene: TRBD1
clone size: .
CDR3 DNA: TGTGCCAGCAGTGATCGGGACAGGGGTTTGGGGAACACCGGGGAGCTGTTTTTT
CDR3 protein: CASSDRDRGLGNTGELFF

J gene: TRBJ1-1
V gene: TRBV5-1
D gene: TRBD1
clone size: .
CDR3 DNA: TGCGCCAGCAGCTTGCTAGGGACAGGGGAAACTGAAGCTTTCTTT
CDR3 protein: CASSLLGTGETEAFF

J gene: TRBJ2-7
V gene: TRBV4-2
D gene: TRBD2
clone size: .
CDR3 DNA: TGTGCCAGCAGCCAAAGCGGGAGGGCGAGCTCCTACGAGCAGTACTTC
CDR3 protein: CASSQSGRASSYEQYF

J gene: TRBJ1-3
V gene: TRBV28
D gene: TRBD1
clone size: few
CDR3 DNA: TGTGCCAGCAGCCCAACAGGGGCTAACGGAAACACCATATATTTT
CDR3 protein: CASSPTGANGNTIYF

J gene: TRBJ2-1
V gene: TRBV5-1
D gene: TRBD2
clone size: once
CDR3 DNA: TGCGCCAGCAGCTCTGGACTAGCGGGAGGGCCGGGCAATGAGCAGTTCTTC
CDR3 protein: CASSSGLAGGPGNEQFF

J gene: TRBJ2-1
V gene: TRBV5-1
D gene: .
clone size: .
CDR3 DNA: TGCGCCAGCAGCTTTTACGGGAATGAGCAGTTCTTC
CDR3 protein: CASSFYGNEQFF

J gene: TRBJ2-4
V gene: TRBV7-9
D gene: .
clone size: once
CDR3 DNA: TGTGCCAGCAGCCCCGACATAGGGGATACCATTCAGTACTTC
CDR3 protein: CASSPDIGDTIQYF

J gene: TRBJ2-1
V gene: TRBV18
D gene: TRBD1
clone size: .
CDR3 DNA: TGTGCCAGCTCACCACAACGGGACAGGGTGTACAATGAGCAGTTCTTC
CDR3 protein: CASSPQRDRVYNEQFF

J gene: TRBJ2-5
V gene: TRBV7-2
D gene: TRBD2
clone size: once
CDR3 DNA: TGTGCCAGCAGCTCCAGACTAGCGGGAGAAGAGACCCAGTACTTC
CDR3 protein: CASSSRLAGEETQYF

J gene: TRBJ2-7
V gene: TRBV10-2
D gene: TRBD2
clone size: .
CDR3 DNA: TGCGCCAGCAGGTTCCCGGGAGGTGAAGAGCAGTACTTC
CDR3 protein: CASRFPGGEEQYF

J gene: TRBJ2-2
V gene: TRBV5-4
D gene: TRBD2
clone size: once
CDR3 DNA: TGTGCCAGCAGCGCGCGCCGGAGGGGAGGGACCGGGGAGCTGTTTTTT
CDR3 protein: CASSARRRGGTGELFF

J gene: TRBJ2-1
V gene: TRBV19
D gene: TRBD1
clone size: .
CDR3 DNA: TGTGCCAGTAGTGACAGGGGCAGCCATCTCCATGAGCAGTTCTTC
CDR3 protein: CASSDRGSHLHEQFF

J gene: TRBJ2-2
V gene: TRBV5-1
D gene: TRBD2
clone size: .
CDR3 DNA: TGCGCCAGCAACCCGGAGAGCGGGAGTAACGGGGAGCTGTTTTTT
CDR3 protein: CASNPESGSNGELFF